These 11 T cell receptor beta chains were all obtained from the same sample, sequenced in a study of OX40 agonist ivuxolimab in advanced cancers. Produced via immunoSEQ multiplex PCR; TCRdb's table is partial and in-frame only. Among about 19,000 clones listed, roughly nine tenths were seen once. The material sequenced was CD4+ or CD8+ T cells sorted from blood, taken in a trial of the OX40 agonist ivuxolimab. Receptor source: an adult with an advanced solid tumor such as melanoma, head and neck, liver or kidney cancer.

The gene calls are TRBV9 and TRBJ2-1, with a tentative D call TRBD2 (6 bases). Germline values: CDR1 SGDLS, CDR2 YYNGEE. The V gene lost 0 bases and the J gene lost 5 bases, with 12 bases spanning the gap. The length of the CDR3 is 15 residues. The CDR3 loop reads CASSVAGAAHNEQFF. DNA for the CDR3: TGTGCCAGCAGCGTAGCGGGAGCGGCACACAATGAGCAGTTCTTC.

The rearrangement links TRBV19 to TRBJ2-7, with TRBD2 as a possible D gene (6 bases). This CDR3 has 15 amino acids. Germline V CDR1 and CDR2: LNHDA, SQIVND (reference sequence). Trimming pared 4 bases from V and 6 bases from J, leaving 19 bases between. The CDR3 reads CASSSGRTQGLEQYF. The CDR3 nucleotides are TGTGCCAGTAGTAGTGGGAGGACCCAGGGTCTCGAGCAGTACTTC.

The V call is TRBV15, the J call TRBJ2-3; perhaps TRBD2 as D (6 bases). Trimming pared 0 bases from V and 7 bases from J, leaving 14 bases between. CDR1 is LNHNV and CDR2 is YYDKDF in the germline V gene (reference sequence). This CDR3 is 15 amino acids long. Written as DNA, the CDR3 is TGTGCCACCAGCAGAGATCGGGACTCGCTAAATACGCAGTATTTT. Protein sequence: CATSRDRDSLNTQYF.

This clone was seen a handful of times. The chain couples TRBV5-6 to TRBJ2-3; TRBD1 is a possible D gene (6 bases). The ends were cut back, 4 bases at V and 0 bases at J, with 9 bases in the middle. Looked up from germline, CDR1 is SGHDT and CDR2 is YYEEEE. This CDR3 is built from 14 residues. The CDR3 bases are TGTGCCAGCAGCCGGACAGCTAGCACAGATACGCAGTATTTT. It translates to CASSRTASTDTQYF. Full variable domain (rest looked up from reference TRBV5-6 and TRBJ2-3): DAGVTQSPTHLIKTRGQQVTLRCSPKSGHDTVSWYQQALGQGPQFIFQYYEEEERQRGNFPDRFSGHQFPNYSSELNVNALLLGDSALYLCASSRTASTDTQYFGPGTRLTVL.

This chain connects TRBV5-1 to TRBJ2-1, with 9 bases aligning to TRBD2. There are 19 residues in the CDR3. Germline CDR1 SGHRS, CDR2 YFSETQ. V gave up 0 bases and J gave up 7 bases; unmatched junction bases: 17. This chain's CDR3 is CASSLALTSGLPRGNEQFF. The CDR3 bases are TGCGCCAGCAGCTTGGCCCTGACTAGCGGACTCCCTCGGGGTAATGAGCAGTTCTTC. The full variable domain, with the rest looked up from reference TRBV5-1 and TRBJ2-1, is KAGVTQTPRYLIKTRGQQVTLSCSPISGHRSVSWYQQTPGQGLQFLFEYFSETQRNKGNFPGRFSGRQFSNSRSEMNVSTLELGDSALYLCASSLALTSGLPRGNEQFFGPGTRLTVL.

The J gene is TRBJ1-2, the V gene TRBV19; a weak D match, TRBD1 (5 bases). Germline-derived CDR1 and CDR2 are LNHDA and SQIVND (reference sequence). CDR3 length: 13 residues. Trimming left V 4 bases short and J 5 bases short, with 11 bases between. The CDR3 region has the DNA TGTGCCAGTAGTACGGGACGTCGGTATGGCTACACCTTC. Translation: CASSTGRRYGYTF.

The rearrangement joins TRBV29-1 to TRBJ2-7; D is possibly TRBD1 or TRBD2 (5 bases each). The V end was cut by 6 bases, the J end by 1 base, with 13 bases between. The CDR3 has 13 amino acids. CDR1 and CDR2 from the germline V gene are SQVTM and ANQGSEA. CDR3 coding DNA: TGCAGCGTCCGGGGTGGGGCTTCCTACGAGCAGTACTTC. Translation: CSVRGGASYEQYF.

On this clone itself: The sample holds other DNA sequences that translate to the same CDR3. The chain couples TRBV4-3 to TRBJ2-5; D tentatively fits TRBD1 or TRBD2 (5 bases each). Deletions cut 3 bases from V and 4 bases from J, with 12 bases between. Per germline, CDR1 LGHNA and CDR2 YSLEER. The CDR3 covers 14 residues. The CDR3 DNA follows: TGCGCCAGCAGCCAGGACAACCGGGGAGAGACCCAGTACTTC. Translating gives CASSQDNRGETQYF.

V and J are TRBV19 and TRBJ2-2, with TRBD1 as a possible D gene (6 bases). Germline lookup yields CDR1 LNHDA and CDR2 SQIVND (reference sequence). The CDR3 totals 16 residues. V lost 0 bases to trimming and J lost 3 bases, with 11 bases between them. The CDR3 reads CASSIDHRAHTGELFF. The CDR3 DNA is TGTGCCAGTAGTATAGACCACAGGGCGCACACCGGGGAGCTGTTTTTT.

In its sample, this clone was seen once. This chain links TRBV14 with TRBJ2-1, with 7 bases matching TRBD2. Germline V gene data show CDR1 as SGHDN and CDR2 as FVKESK. Germline trimming cut 4 bases from V and 0 bases from J; bases unmatched to any gene: 3. The CDR3 length is 15 residues. The CDR3 reads CASSPTGGSYNEQFF. The CDR3 DNA is TGTGCCAGCAGCCCGACGGGGGGCTCCTACAATGAGCAGTTCTTC.

V gene TRBV4-3 combines with J gene TRBJ2-3; a possible D gene is TRBD1 (6 bases). Trimming removed 1 base from V and 3 bases from J, with 11 bases in between. The CDR3 covers 15 residues. Germline lookup yields CDR1 LGHNA and CDR2 YSLEER. Here the CDR3 DNA reads TGCGCCAGCAGCCAAGGGGGAACAGGGACAGATACGCAGTATTTT. Protein product: CASSQGGTGTDTQYF.